This T cell receptor beta chain originates from a study of T-cell reconstitution after alpha-beta-depleted transplantation in children. The study's findings and limits: T cells produced anew were the main source of T-cell counts and diversity one year after transplant. Diversity of TCRbeta at day 60 was high in some patients, arising from surviving recipient T cells and thymic progenitors.

Turning to this clonotype: Its matching antigen is unknown.

This CDR3 is 15 amino acids long. Germline V gene lookup returns CDR1 SGHRS and CDR2 YFSETQ. The J segment lost 3 bases and the V segment lost 4 bases, leaving 7 bases of the junction unmatched. Unique molecular identifiers featured in how the TCRbeta library was prepared. TCRdb reprocessed the PCR reads via MiXCR and lists one record per CDR3 protein. Seen here are 70,000 to 95,000 distinct CDR3 sequences, roughly a sixth observed once, and the top ten hold around a fifth. The clonotype comes from a male patient under 10 years old who had a stem cell transplant for acute lymphoblastic leukemia, so the T cells may come from the graft donor. The source material was PBMCs, mostly from graft donor cells, sampled 180 days after TCRalphabeta/CD19-depleted stem cell transplant. This sequence joins TRBV5-1 and TRBJ2-7, with 10 bases identical to TRBD2. CDR3 coding DNA: TGCGCCAGCAGCATCTTAGCGGGGGGTAGCTACGAGCAGTACTTC. As protein: CASSILAGGSYEQYF.